One and the same sample provided the 15 T cell receptor beta chains below, sequenced in a study of CD8+CD57+ T cells in acquired aplastic anemia. All patients picked for sequencing had shown, by flow cytometry, an expansion of CD8+CD57+ cells. TCR beta VDJ and CDR3 were profiled, and genomic DNA was the template. TCRdb analysed the reads with MiXCR anew, one entry per CDR3 protein. The sample records 170,000 or so distinct CDR3 sequences, 40% to 60% being singletons. The sample was sorted CD4+, CD8+, or CD8+CD57+ T cells (not recorded which) from PBMCs. These receptors came from a human donor with aplastic anemia.

In its sample, this clonotype was seen many times. CDR3 DNA: TGTGCCACCAGTGTCCCCCTACGGGACAGGGAGGTTCAGCCCCAGCATTTT. This sequence encodes CATSVPLRDREVQPQHF. This chain uses TRBV24-1 with TRBJ1-5, with TRBD1 matching 9 bases. The CDR3 loop spans 17 amino acids. V lost 5 bases to trimming and J lost 6 bases; unmatched junction nucleotides: 13. Germline loops: CDR1 KGHDR, CDR2 SFDVKD.

This clonotype has more than one count but fewer than ten. The V call is TRBV10-3, the J call TRBJ2-3; D is perhaps TRBD1 (5 bases). The germline V gene encodes CDR1 ENHRY and CDR2 SYGVKD. This CDR3 region has 15 residues. Trimming removed 3 bases at V and 1 base at J, with 11 bases between. CDR3 bases: TGTGCCATCAGTGACACAGGAGTCGGCACAGATACGCAGTATTTT. Translation gives CAISDTGVGTDTQYF.

The gene calls are TRBV7-9 and TRBJ2-7; 7 bases fit TRBD1. The CDR3 is 14 amino acids. Germline V lookup: CDR1 SEHNR, CDR2 FQNEAQ (reference sequence). The J segment lost 3 bases and the V segment lost 2 bases, leaving 4 bases of the junction unmatched. The CDR3 nucleotides are TGTGCCAGCAGCTTATCTTCAGGGGGCTACGAGCAGTACTTC. As protein: CASSLSSGGYEQYF. Full variable domain (missing parts from reference TRBV7-9 and TRBJ2-7): DTGVSQNPRHKITKRGQNVTFRCDPISEHNRLYWYRQTLGQGPEFLTYFQNEAQLEKSRLLSDRFSAERPKGSFSTLEIQRTEQGDSAMYLCASSLSSGGYEQYFGPGTRLTVT.

This clonotype was recorded only once. The chain recombines TRBV7-8 with TRBJ2-7, with 11 bases that match TRBD2. CDR1 and CDR2 (germline): SGHVS, FQNEAQ. The CDR3 contains 14 residues. Unmatched junction bases numbered 4, after V lost 3 bases and J lost 6 bases. The CDR3 sequence: CASSFVAGGSEQYF. The CDR3 DNA sequence: TGTGCCAGCAGCTTCGTAGCGGGAGGGAGCGAGCAGTACTTC.

V is TRBV19 and J is TRBJ1-5, with TRBD1 identical over 7 bases. CDR1 is LNHDA, CDR2 SQIVND, per germline (reference sequence). The CDR3 has 14 residues. The V and J ends lost 6 bases and 3 bases, in that order; junction bases with no gene match: 5. CDR3 in DNA: TGTGCCAGTAGGATGACAGGGTACAATCAGCCCCAGCATTTT. Protein sequence: CASRMTGYNQPQHF. Variable domain in full (rest from reference TRBV19 and TRBJ1-5): DGGITQSPKYLFRKEGQNVTLSCEQNLNHDAMYWYRQDPGQGLRLIYYSQIVNDFQKGDIAEGYSVSREKKESFPLTVTSAQKNPTAFYLCASRMTGYNQPQHFGDGTRLSIL.

The chain links TRBV7-6 to TRBJ2-2, with 11 bases matching TRBD1. The CDR3 totals 18 residues. V was pared by 4 bases and J by 4 bases, with 11 bases of the junction left unmatched. In germline, CDR1 is SGHVS, CDR2 FNYEAQ. The DNA for the CDR3 is TGTGCCAGCAGCTCTACCTTGGGGACAGGGGGTATCACCGGGGAGCTGTTTTTT. Its translation: CASSSTLGTGGITGELFF.

This clonotype came up many times. The chain recombines TRBV20-1 with TRBJ2-5; 8 bases are shared with TRBD2. The J segment lost 1 base and the V segment lost 1 base, leaving 11 bases of the junction unmatched. Looked up from germline, CDR1 is DFQATT and CDR2 is SNEGSKA (reference sequence). The CDR3 runs to 17 residues. CDR3: CSARALAGGSIQETQYF. CDR3 sequence (DNA): TGCAGTGCTAGAGCCTTGGCGGGGGGCTCTATCCAAGAGACCCAGTACTTC.

This chain uses TRBV19 with TRBJ2-7; unclear D gene. The CDR3 length is 14 residues. V shed 0 bases and J shed 4 bases, with 10 bases lying between them. Looked up from germline, CDR1 is LNHDA and CDR2 is SQIVND (reference sequence). The CDR3 spells CASSIDHRNYEQYF. CDR3 bases: TGTGCCAGTAGTATAGACCACAGAAATTACGAGCAGTACTTC.

In this sample, this clonotype turned up many times. This chain links TRBV7-9 with TRBJ1-4; TRBD1 matches 8 bases. This CDR3 comprises 14 residues. Unmatched junction bases numbered 7, after V lost 5 bases and J lost 8 bases. Germline V CDR1 and CDR2: SEHNR, FQNEAQ (reference sequence). The CDR3 region has the DNA TGTGCCAGCAGCCCATTGAGGACAGGGGAAAAACTGTTTTTT. It translates to CASSPLRTGEKLFF. Together with reference TRBV7-9 and TRBJ1-4, the CDR3 gives the full variable domain: DTGVSQNPRHKITKRGQNVTFRCDPISEHNRLYWYRQTLGQGPEFLTYFQNEAQLEKSRLLSDRFSAERPKGSFSTLEIQRTEQGDSAMYLCASSPLRTGEKLFFGSGTQLSVL.

This clonotype appeared many times. This rearrangement joins TRBV20-1 to TRBJ2-3; 7 nucleotides line up with TRBD2. J gave up 5 bases and V 1 base, and 9 bases lay outside the gene matches. The CDR3 is made up of 15 amino acids. Germline V lookup: CDR1 DFQATT, CDR2 SNEGSKA (reference sequence). The CDR3 nucleotides read TGCAGTGCTAGAGGCCTAGCGGCCGTTCAAGATACGCAGTATTTT. Protein product: CSARGLAAVQDTQYF.

J is TRBJ1-5 and V is TRBV7-2; D gene unclear. Germline V lookup: CDR1 SGHTA, CDR2 FQGNSA. The V end was cut by 2 bases, the J end by 2 bases, with 10 bases between. The CDR3 runs 15 residues. The CDR3 DNA follows: TGTGCCAGCAGCTTACGGGGTGGCGGCAATCAGCCCCAGCATTTT. Its protein product is CASSLRGGGNQPQHF.

The CDR3 loop is CSASGGGGEQYF. The DNA of the CDR3 is TGCAGTGCTTCAGGGGGGGGGGGCGAGCAGTACTTC. This sequence joins TRBV20-1 and TRBJ2-7; D assignment may be TRBD1 or TRBD2 (7 bases each). V was cut by 5 bases and J by 6 bases, with 14 bases left in between. The CDR3 length is 12 residues. Germline V gene data show CDR1 as DFQATT and CDR2 as SNEGSKA (reference sequence).

This clonotype was picked up many times. The V gene is TRBV25-1, the J gene TRBJ1-1; D possibly corresponds to TRBD1 (6 bases). This CDR3 is built from 13 residues. Germline CDR1 is MGHDK and CDR2 is SYGVNS. With 7 bases removed from V and 4 bases from J, the gap between germline ends came to 13 bases. The CDR3 region has the DNA TGTGCCAGCAAAGGGGGAGGGCTCACTGAAGCTTTCTTT. It translates to CASKGGGLTEAFF. The full variable domain, with the rest looked up from reference TRBV25-1 and TRBJ1-1, is EADIYQTPRYLVIGTGKKITLECSQTMGHDKMYWYQQDPGMELHLIHYSYGVNSTEKGDLSSESTVSRIRTEHFPLTLESARPSHTSQYLCASKGGGLTEAFFGQGTRLTVV.

The V and J genes are TRBV2 and TRBJ2-1; 11 bases are shared with TRBD2. The junction had 9 bases not matched to a gene; V was cut back by 9 bases and J by 8 bases. The CDR3 length is 14 residues. CDR1 and CDR2 from the germline V gene are SNHLY and FYNNEI. This CDR3 reads CASNSGRAGDEQFF. The CDR3 region has the DNA TGTGCCAGTAATAGCGGGAGGGCCGGGGATGAGCAGTTCTTC.

V is TRBV25-1 and J is TRBJ1-6, with D possibly TRBD1 on 5 matching bases. From germline, CDR1 is MGHDK and CDR2 SYGVNS. The CDR3 extends over 18 amino acids. V gave up 4 bases and J gave up 1 base, with 17 bases separating them. CDR3 nucleotide sequence: TGTGCCAGCAGTGGAACAGGATCCAAAAATTCCTATAATTCACCCCTCCACTTT. This translates into CASSGTGSKNSYNSPLHF.